These 15 T cell receptor beta chains share one sample of origin, sequenced in a study of Ad26.COV2.S vaccination and SARS-CoV-2 variants. The treatment is: around 19 received Ad26.COV2.S at low or high dose, single or two shots; about 5 received placebo; per-sample allocation not given. It was on day 63 after the first vaccine or placebo injection that samples were taken. This table comes from immunoSEQ multiplex PCR, and its TCRdb copy is limited to in-frame clones, with some not included. The sample holds some 390,000 clones, roughly nine tenths seen once. The sequencing here drew on peripheral blood, taken in a trial of Ad26.COV2.S vaccine versus placebo. The receptors were sampled from a person aged 18-60 years who received the Ad26.COV2.S COVID-19 vaccine or a placebo.

The genes are TRBV11-2 and TRBJ1-6; a weak D match, TRBD1 (5 bases). This CDR3 spans 19 amino acids. The V end lost 5 bases, the J end lost 0 bases, and 20 bases lay between the germline ends. CDR1 SGHAT and CDR2 FQNNGV come from the germline V gene. This chain's CDR3 is CASSPGGVIGSSYNSPLHF. CDR3 coding DNA: TGTGCCAGCAGCCCCGGGGGGGTTATAGGGAGCTCCTATAATTCACCCCTCCACTTT.

This clone was counted once. J is TRBJ2-7 and V is TRBV13, with 11 bases identical to TRBD1. This CDR3 spans 15 amino acids. The germline V gene encodes CDR1 PRHDT and CDR2 FYEKMQ (reference sequence). Trimming took 5 bases from V and 4 from J; bases not matched to a gene: 7. As DNA, the CDR3 is TGTGCCAGCAGCGCCTCCGGGACAGGGGGTTACGAGCAGTACTTC. It specifies CASSASGTGGYEQYF.

V usage is TRBV5-1 and J usage is TRBJ1-1; 9 bases agree with TRBD1. Germline-derived CDR1 and CDR2 are SGHRS and YFSETQ. Trimming removed 3 bases from V and 4 bases from J; junction bases left unmatched: 7. The CDR3 loop spans 15 amino acids. The CDR3 is CASSSRQGESTEAFF. The CDR3 bases are TGCGCCAGCAGCTCCCGACAGGGGGAGAGCACTGAAGCTTTCTTT.

V gene TRBV4-1 combines with J gene TRBJ1-4; D perhaps matches TRBD1 (6 bases). CDR1 is MGHRA, CDR2 YSYEKL, per germline. There are 15 residues in the CDR3. Trimming cost V 4 bases and J 8 bases, with 17 bases left between them. CDR3 sequence reads: CASSPRGVLGEKLFF. Written as DNA, the CDR3 is TGCGCCAGCAGCCCCAGGGGAGTTTTGGGGGAAAAACTGTTTTTT.

This clone was counted a single time. The gene calls are TRBV6-5 and TRBJ1-1; a weak D match, TRBD1 (5 bases). V lost 8 bases and J lost 4, with 14 bases in between. Germline values: CDR1 MNHEY, CDR2 SVGAGI. This CDR3 has 13 residues. The CDR3 reads CASQTGGITEAFF. The CDR3 nucleotides are TGTGCCAGCCAAACTGGGGGAATCACTGAAGCTTTCTTT.

J is TRBJ1-1 and V is TRBV7-2; 8 bases are shared with TRBD1. There are 14 residues in the CDR3. The germline V gene has CDR1 SGHTA and CDR2 FQGNSA. J was trimmed by 1 base and V by 4 bases; bases with no gene match: 2. The CDR3 reads CASSSQGANTEAFF. CDR3 sequence (DNA): TGTGCCAGCAGCTCCCAGGGGGCGAACACTGAAGCTTTCTTT.

This clone was seen a single time. As DNA, the CDR3 is TGTGCCAGCCGACTTGGGGGTGGGGATACGCAGTATTTT. Its protein is CASRLGGGDTQYF. V usage is TRBV7-9 and J usage is TRBJ2-3; D possibly uses TRBD1 or TRBD2 (5 bases each). V lost 8 bases to trimming and J lost 6 bases, with 15 bases between them. Germline-derived CDR1 and CDR2 are SEHNR and FQNEAQ (reference sequence). This CDR3 has 13 residues.

The chain carries TRBV6-2 or TRBV6-3 and TRBJ2-5; D gene uncertain. CDR3 length: 15 amino acids. V was cut by 4 bases and J by 5 bases, with 17 bases left in between. Looked up from germline, CDR1 is MNHEY and CDR2 is SVGEGT. The CDR3 DNA reads as TGTGCCAGCAGTTCCGCCGGTGTTCCCAGGGAGACCCAGTACTTC. It encodes CASSSAGVPRETQYF.

The chain carries TRBV5-1 and TRBJ2-2, with 8 bases fitting TRBD1. Germline CDR1 reads SGHRS; CDR2 reads YFSETQ. Trimming cost V 0 bases and J 6 bases; bases outside gene matches: 4. The CDR3 loop spans 15 amino acids. CDR3 sequence: CASSLVQGAAGELFF. CDR3 coding DNA: TGCGCCAGCAGCTTGGTCCAGGGGGCAGCCGGGGAGCTGTTTTTT.

This chain joins TRBV29-1 and TRBJ2-4, with 7 bases that match TRBD2. This CDR3 has 16 residues. Germline V gene lookup returns CDR1 SQVTM and CDR2 ANQGSEA. J gave up 0 bases and V 7 bases, and 12 bases lay outside the gene matches. Written as DNA, the CDR3 is TGCAGCGCCCTTGGGACTACAATTCTAGCCAAAAACATTCAGTACTTC. Translation gives CSALGTTILAKNIQYF.

V usage is TRBV5-5 and J usage is TRBJ1-5, with a tentative D call TRBD1 (5 bases). In germline, CDR1 is SGHKS, CDR2 YYEKEE (reference sequence). CDR3 length: 15 residues. Trimming pared 4 bases from V and 0 bases from J, leaving 11 bases between. This CDR3 is CASSMTDYSNQPQHF. The DNA of the CDR3 is TGTGCCAGCAGCATGACAGATTATAGCAATCAGCCCCAGCATTTT.

This clone was observed a handful of times. The CDR3 nucleotides read TGTGCCAGCAGCCGATTAACAGGGGGCGCTTCCAACGAGCAGTACTTC. The encoded protein is CASSRLTGGASNEQYF. The gene calls are TRBV7-9 and TRBJ2-7, with TRBD1 identical over 9 bases. V trimming: 5 bases; J trimming: 5 bases; junction bases outside the gene matches: 13. Germline values: CDR1 SEHNR, CDR2 FQNEAQ (reference sequence). This CDR3 spans 16 amino acids. Filled out from reference TRBV7-9 and TRBJ2-7, the complete variable domain reads DTGVSQNPRHKITKRGQNVTFRCDPISEHNRLYWYRQTLGQGPEFLTYFQNEAQLEKSRLLSDRFSAERPKGSFSTLEIQRTEQGDSAMYLCASSRLTGGASNEQYFGPGTRLTVT.

The genes are TRBV21-1 and TRBJ2-5. TRBV21-1 is noted as a pseudogene. The CDR3 runs 11 residues. The CDR3 nucleotides are TGTGCCAGCAGCCAAGCGGGGGGCCTCCACTTC. Its translation: CASSQAGGLHF.

The chain combines TRBV6-6 with TRBJ1-2; perhaps TRBD1 as D (5 bases). Germline V gene sequence: CDR1 MNHNY, CDR2 SVGAGI (reference sequence). The CDR3 contains 14 residues. The V gene lost 2 bases and the J gene lost 6 bases, with 13 bases spanning the gap. CDR3 protein: CASSYTQGTDGYTF. The CDR3 coding sequence is TGTGCCAGCAGTTACACGCAGGGTACCGATGGCTACACCTTC.

The J gene is TRBJ2-7, the V gene TRBV19, with D perhaps matching TRBD1 (5 bases). Germline values: CDR1 LNHDA, CDR2 SQIVND (reference sequence). V shed 6 bases and J shed 2 bases, with 11 bases lying between them. CDR3 length: 13 amino acids. The CDR3 sequence: CASRMDTAYEQYF. In DNA, the CDR3 is TGTGCCAGTAGGATGGACACCGCCTACGAGCAGTACTTC.